The rows below give T cell receptor beta chains drawn from one sample of a study of shared T cell receptors in the human thymus. Sequencing used immunoSEQ multiplex PCR; TCRdb keeps in-frame clones, though not all of them. The sample has hundreds of thousands of clones, more than 75% seen once; the top ten hold roughly 0.0087%. The sample also formed part of further work on human thymus T cells.

Input material: thymocytes. The receptors shown here come from a boy younger than two with a congenital heart defect. CDR3s include the opening cysteine and the closing phenylalanine or tryptophan. Fields, in order: CDR3 protein, CDR3 DNA, D gene, J gene, clone size, V gene. The D gene is left open where the match is weak. Clone size appears in some rows only: once, few, many, or a class for an expanded clone.

CASGLARTGRSYNEQFF TGTGCTAGTGGTTTGGCCCGGACAGGCCGCTCCTACAATGAGCAGTTCTTC TRBD1 TRBJ2-1 - TRBV12-5
CASSPRTVSSGANVLTF TGCGCCAGCAGCCCGAGGACAGTGAGCTCTGGGGCCAACGTCCTGACTTTC - TRBJ2-6 once TRBV5-1
CSVGGRDSNQPQHF TGCAGCGTTGGAGGGCGGGATAGCAATCAGCCCCAGCATTTT - TRBJ1-5 - TRBV29-1
CASSGVGTSGTDTQYF TGCGCCAGCAGTGGGGTTGGGACTAGCGGCACAGATACGCAGTATTTT TRBD2 TRBJ2-3 - TRBV10-1
CSVTSGRKHEQFF TGCAGCGTGACTAGCGGGAGAAAGCATGAGCAGTTCTTC TRBD2 TRBJ2-1 - TRBV29-1
CASSQGQTSVGETQYF TGCGCCAGCAGCCAAGGGCAGACTAGCGTCGGGGAGACCCAGTACTTC TRBD2 TRBJ2-5 once TRBV4-3
CASSDREIAANTEAFF TGCGCCAGCAGCGACAGGGAGATTGCTGCGAACACTGAAGCTTTCTTT TRBD1 TRBJ1-1 few TRBV5-1
CASSLSSGRHQETQYF TGTGCCAGCAGCTTGTCTAGCGGGAGGCACCAAGAGACCCAGTACTTC TRBD2 TRBJ2-5 - TRBV7-8
CSDGTGPRGQFF TGCAGCGATGGGACAGGGCCGAGGGGGCAGTTCTTC TRBD1 TRBJ2-1 - TRBV29-1
CASSKGLAGAYEQYF TGTGCCAGCAGTAAGGGACTAGCGGGGGCCTACGAGCAGTACTTC TRBD2 TRBJ2-7 - TRBV6-6
CASSPLNWTSRGQFF TGTGCCAGCAGCCCTCTAAATTGGACTAGCCGGGGGCAGTTCTTC TRBD2 TRBJ2-1 - TRBV7-9
CASSLLLAFSYEQYF TGTGCCAGCAGCTTGCTCTTGGCATTTTCCTACGAGCAGTACTTC - TRBJ2-7 - TRBV5-6
CASLAGDRNEQFF TGTGCCAGTTTAGCGGGAGACCGCAATGAGCAGTTCTTC TRBD2 TRBJ2-1 - TRBV6-6
CASSFTESDTQYF TGTGCCAGCAGCTTTACGGAGTCAGATACGCAGTATTTT - TRBJ2-3 - TRBV7-9
CASSLLVGGRDEQYF TGTGCCAGTAGTTTACTAGTGGGGGGGCGCGACGAGCAGTACTTC - TRBJ2-7 - TRBV19
CASSSEAHYNEQFF TGTGCCAGTAGTAGCGAGGCACATTACAATGAGCAGTTCTTC - TRBJ2-1 - TRBV19
CASTSSSGSQSNEQFF TGTGCCAGTACATCCTCCTCTGGTAGCCAAAGCAATGAGCAGTTCTTC - TRBJ2-1 - TRBV19
CASSPHRGKDTEAFF TGTGCCAGCTCACCACACAGGGGAAAGGACACTGAAGCTTTCTTT TRBD1 TRBJ1-1 - TRBV18
CASSTGLAKSSYNEQFF TGTGCCAGCAGCACGGGACTAGCGAAAAGCTCCTACAATGAGCAGTTCTTC TRBD2 TRBJ2-1 - TRBV5-4
CASSQGAGVETQYF TGCGCCAGCAGCCAAGGGGCAGGGGTAGAGACCCAGTACTTC - TRBJ2-5 - TRBV4-3
CAISEKQTAIF TGTGCCATCAGTGAGAAACAGACAGCGATCTTC - TRBJ1-2 - TRBV10-3
CASSLRFTGELFF TGTGCCAGCAGCCTGAGATTCACCGGGGAGCTGTTTTTT - TRBJ2-2 - TRBV4-2
CASSLHNDSYNEQFF TGTGCCAGCAGCTTGCACAATGACTCCTACAATGAGCAGTTCTTC - TRBJ2-1 - TRBV7-6
CSSSLGLEETQYF TGCAGCTCTTCCCTCGGTCTCGAAGAGACCCAGTACTTC - TRBJ2-5 - TRBV29-1
CASSQQGGRYNEQFF TGCGCCAGCAGCCAACAGGGGGGACGATACAATGAGCAGTTCTTC - TRBJ2-1 - TRBV4-3
CASSSPLDTEAFF TGTGCCAGCAGCTCCCCTCTTGACACTGAAGCTTTCTTT - TRBJ1-1 - TRBV9
CASSPGTSGREYNEQFF TGTGCCAGCAGCCCAGGGACTAGCGGGAGGGAATACAATGAGCAGTTCTTC TRBD2 TRBJ2-1 - TRBV9
CASSIDRGRPQHF TGTGCCAGTAGTATAGACAGGGGACGGCCCCAGCATTTT - TRBJ1-5 - TRBV19